This TCR beta chain originates from a study of T-cell memory formation after mild COVID-19. There are 15 residues in the CDR3. The V gene end was trimmed by 4 bases and the J gene end by 3 bases; junction bases not matched to a gene: 7. Germline CDR1 reads LGHNA; CDR2 reads YSLEER. Worth noting for this clonotype: Its antigen is currently unknown.

TCRdb ran MiXCR on the 5' RACE reads and lists one entry per CDR3 protein. In the table there are roughly 200,000 distinct CDR3 sequences, 16% of which are singletons. Study-level results: Shrinking CD4+ clones resided mostly in CM and EM, and CD8+ ones in EMRA.

Sequencing was done on a sample of PBMCs or a T cell subset sorted from them (not recorded which). The V call is TRBV4-3, the J call TRBJ2-7, with 9 nucleotides matching TRBD2. The receptor's source is an adult woman who had mild COVID-19 (a few samples of this study predate the infection). Cell type and time point are not known. Here the CDR3 DNA reads TGCGCCAGCAGCCCGACAGCGGGAGGACTCTACGAGCAGTACTTC. This sequence encodes CASSPTAGGLYEQYF.